One sample yielded the 29 T cell receptor beta chains listed below, sequenced in a study of T cells in tumors after PD-1 blockade. The assay was immunoSEQ multiplex PCR, and TCRdb's table has in-frame clones only and misses some. The repertoire holds approximately 20,000 clones, with approximately 81% as singletons. Sequences were derived from PBMCs, sampled after anti-PD-1 therapy. The receptor set was obtained from a human donor with advanced basal cell or squamous cell carcinoma (not recorded which).

The table lists this clone with a few counts. CDR3: CASSGYRDANTGELFF. The CDR3, as DNA: TGTGCCAGTAGTGGGTACAGGGACGCGAACACCGGGGAGCTGTTTTTT. This rearrangement joins TRBV19 to TRBJ2-2, with a tentative D call TRBD1 (6 bases). Germline loops: CDR1 LNHDA, CDR2 SQIVND (reference sequence). The ends were cut back, 5 bases at V and 0 bases at J, with 13 bases in the middle. The CDR3 has 16 amino acids.

The chain combines TRBV3-1 (or the pseudogene TRBV3-2) with TRBJ2-6; TRBD1 aligns across 7 bases. The V gene end was trimmed by 3 bases and the J gene end by 0 bases; junction bases not matched to a gene: 8. The CDR3 runs to 18 residues. CDR1 LGHDT and CDR2 YNNKEL come from the germline V gene (reference sequence). CDR3: CASSHSQTGVSGANVLTF. CDR3 in DNA: TGTGCCAGCAGCCACTCACAAACAGGGGTCTCTGGGGCCAACGTCCTGACTTTC.

CDR3 nucleotides: TGTGCCAGCAGCCCGGGACAGAAAGATACGCAGTATTTT. It yields the protein CASSPGQKDTQYF. This chain uses TRBV5-6 with TRBJ2-3; 7 bases agree with TRBD1. Trimming cost V 4 bases and J 5 bases; bases outside gene matches: 4. CDR1 SGHDT and CDR2 YYEEEE come from the germline V gene. There are 13 residues in the CDR3.

The chain recombines TRBV19 with TRBJ2-1; 9 bases map to TRBD2. With V trimmed by 10 bases and J by 5 bases, 9 bases remained unmatched. From germline, CDR1 is LNHDA and CDR2 SQIVND (reference sequence). The CDR3 has 14 amino acids. The CDR3 reads CATTGLAGNNEQFF. CDR3 nucleotide sequence: TGTGCCACCACAGGGCTAGCGGGGAACAATGAGCAGTTCTTC.

This chain links TRBV7-2 with TRBJ2-2, with TRBD2 matching over 7 bases. With 1 base clipped from V and 7 bases from J, the junction kept 6 bases outside the gene matches. Germline values: CDR1 SGHTA, CDR2 FQGNSA. The CDR3 extends over 15 amino acids. The CDR3 sequence: CASSLVAGRGGELFF. In DNA form, the CDR3 reads TGTGCCAGCAGCTTAGTGGCGGGGAGGGGCGGGGAGCTGTTTTTT.

The chain employs TRBV14 and TRBJ2-7; a possible D gene is TRBD2 (6 bases). Germline V CDR1 and CDR2: SGHDN, FVKESK. CDR3 length: 15 amino acids. V lost 6 bases and J lost 4, with 19 bases in between. The DNA of the CDR3 is TGTGCCAGCAGTGAAGGAGCGGGCCTAATTTACGAGCAGTACTTC. Protein sequence: CASSEGAGLIYEQYF.

The chain couples TRBV6-5 to TRBJ2-1, with TRBD1 matching over 8 bases. Trimming took 6 bases from V and 5 from J; bases not matched to a gene: 6. Germline loops: CDR1 MNHEY, CDR2 SVGAGI. The CDR3 is made up of 14 amino acids. The CDR3 sequence is CASSSWTGNNEQFF. The CDR3 DNA reads TGTGCCAGCAGCTCCTGGACAGGGAACAATGAGCAGTTCTTC.

This clone was seen a handful of times. This sample also contains other DNA sequences that code for the same CDR3. The chain joins TRBV11-3 to TRBJ2-7; possibly TRBD2 for D (5 bases). V lost 5 bases and J 6 bases, leaving 14 bases between the germline ends. Germline V CDR1 and CDR2: SGHNT, YENEEA. The CDR3 spans 13 residues. CDR3 sequence (DNA): TGTGCCAGCAGCCCCGAGGGCCGGGCCGAGCAGTACTTC. This codes for CASSPEGRAEQYF.

The chain links TRBV11-3 to TRBJ2-5; D might be TRBD2 (6 bases). The CDR3 has 14 amino acids. The V and J ends lost 1 base and 5 bases respectively, with 11 bases between them. Germline CDR1 and CDR2: SGHNT and YENEEA. This chain's CDR3 is CASSLVTSWETQYF. In nucleotides, the CDR3 is TGTGCCAGCAGCTTAGTAACTAGCTGGGAGACCCAGTACTTC.

This clone was seen just once. The rearrangement links TRBV6-5 to TRBJ1-2; 9 nucleotides agree with TRBD1. This CDR3 is built from 15 residues. Trimming at V came to 6 bases and at J to 3 bases, leaving 8 bases not matched to a gene. Germline V gene data show CDR1 as MNHEY and CDR2 as SVGAGI. CDR3 sequence (DNA): TGTGCCAGCAGGGGACAGGGAGCGTATGACTATGGCTACACCTTC. Translating gives CASRGQGAYDYGYTF.

This chain uses TRBV5-4 with TRBJ1-1; 9 nucleotides align to TRBD1. This CDR3 contains 15 residues. Germline V gene data show CDR1 as SGHNT and CDR2 as YYREEE (reference sequence). V shed 4 bases and J 0 bases; nucleotides not matched to a gene: 4. CDR3 nucleotides: TGTGCCAGCAGCCCGACAGGGGGAATGAACACTGAAGCTTTCTTT. Protein sequence: CASSPTGGMNTEAFF.

J is TRBJ2-3 and V is TRBV11-3; 7 nucleotides line up with TRBD2. V was clipped by 8 bases and J by 6 bases; unmatched bases: 2. Germline V gene data show CDR1 as SGHNT and CDR2 as YENEEA. CDR3 length: 11 amino acids. The DNA for the CDR3 is TGTGCCAGCGGGGAGGGGGATACGCAGTATTTT. Its translation: CASGEGDTQYF.

This sequence joins TRBV7-2 and TRBJ1-2; 9 bases fit TRBD1. Germline assignment: CDR1 SGHTA and CDR2 FQGNSA. The CDR3 extends over 14 amino acids. With 1 base clipped from V and 7 bases from J, the junction kept 4 bases outside the gene matches. The CDR3 here is CASSLEGQGSGYTF. CDR3 DNA sequence: TGTGCCAGCAGCTTAGAGGGACAGGGAAGTGGCTACACCTTC.

This clone was counted a single time. The rearrangement links TRBV5-5 to TRBJ2-1, with TRBD2 matching over 10 bases. The CDR3 runs 18 residues. The germline gives CDR1 SGHKS, CDR2 YYEKEE (reference sequence). The ends lost 0 bases at V and 6 bases at J; junction bases unmatched: 12. The CDR3 spells CASSLAERGLAGVNEQFF. CDR3 nucleotide sequence: TGTGCCAGCAGCTTGGCCGAAAGGGGGCTAGCGGGAGTCAATGAGCAGTTCTTC.

The chain recombines TRBV6-4 with TRBJ2-1; no clear D gene. From germline, CDR1 is MRHNA and CDR2 SNTAGT. This CDR3 is 20 amino acids long. V was trimmed by 3 bases and J by 4 bases, leaving 28 bases between them. The CDR3 here is CASSDRILVAEVLKYNEQFF. CDR3 DNA: TGTGCCAGCAGTGATCGGATCCTCGTAGCCGAAGTATTAAAATACAATGAGCAGTTCTTC.

This clone came up a few times. V usage is TRBV5-5 and J usage is TRBJ2-1; D not resolved. V dropped 1 base and J dropped 2 bases, with 7 bases sitting between them. The CDR3 has 14 amino acids. CDR1 is SGHKS, CDR2 YYEKEE, per germline (reference sequence). The CDR3: CASSLSGPYNEQFF. As DNA, the CDR3 is TGTGCCAGCAGCTTGTCCGGCCCCTACAATGAGCAGTTCTTC.

The V gene is TRBV6-5, the J gene TRBJ1-1; no clear D. Between the trimmed V and J ends, which lost 9 bases and 4 bases, there was a span of 9 bases. CDR3 size: 11 residues. Germline values: CDR1 MNHEY, CDR2 SVGAGI. CDR3 loop: CASRQTTEAFF. In DNA, the CDR3 is TGTGCCAGTCGACAAACCACTGAAGCTTTCTTT.

The chain has TRBV5-5 and TRBJ2-3; D uncertain. The germline V gene encodes CDR1 SGHKS and CDR2 YYEKEE (reference sequence). Deletions cut 1 base from V and 3 bases from J, with 9 bases between. The CDR3 spans 14 residues. The CDR3 DNA sequence: TGTGCCAGCAGCTTGTTCGGTAGAACAGATACGCAGTATTTT. It is translated as CASSLFGRTDTQYF.

This clone is large within its sample. V usage is TRBV7-2 and J usage is TRBJ2-3; D possibly matches TRBD1 or TRBD2 (5 bases each). The V end lost 3 bases, the J end lost 2 bases, and 15 bases lay between the germline ends. Germline values: CDR1 SGHTA, CDR2 FQGNSA. CDR3 length: 16 amino acids. The CDR3 region is CASSFFGTGITDTQYF. In DNA form, the CDR3 reads TGTGCCAGCAGCTTTTTTGGGACGGGAATCACAGATACGCAGTATTTT.

J is TRBJ2-7 and V is TRBV25-1; D ambiguous. Trimming took 3 bases from V and 2 from J, leaving 14 bases between them. The CDR3 has 15 amino acids. The germline CDR1 and CDR2 sequences are MGHDK and SYGVNS. Here the CDR3 DNA reads TGTGCCAGCAGTGATCCCACACGCTCCACCTACGAGCAGTACTTC. Protein: CASSDPTRSTYEQYF.

The chain links TRBV5-6 to TRBJ2-7, with 7 bases aligning to TRBD1. The CDR3 sequence is 14 residues long. Trimming cost V 4 bases and J 2 bases; bases outside gene matches: 6. The germline CDR1 and CDR2 sequences are SGHDT and YYEEEE. This CDR3 is CASSPRQGPYEQYF. The CDR3 nucleotides are TGTGCCAGCAGCCCTCGACAGGGCCCCTACGAGCAGTACTTC. The full variable domain, in which reference TRBV5-6 and TRBJ2-7 provide the parts outside the CDR3, is DAGVTQSPTHLIKTRGQQVTLRCSPKSGHDTVSWYQQALGQGPQFIFQYYEEEERQRGNFPDRFSGHQFPNYSSELNVNALLLGDSALYLCASSPRQGPYEQYFGPGTRLTVT.

The gene calls are TRBV6-4 and TRBJ1-2; 10 bases align to TRBD1. V was clipped by 3 bases and J by 7 bases; unmatched bases: 5. This CDR3 is built from 14 residues. Germline loops: CDR1 MRHNA, CDR2 SNTAGT. The chain's CDR3 is CASSERDRGSGYTF. The CDR3 DNA reads TGTGCCAGCAGTGAACGGGACAGGGGCAGTGGCTACACCTTC.

The chain carries TRBV6-5 and TRBJ1-4; 10 bases are a match to TRBD1. The ends lost 6 bases at V and 8 bases at J; junction bases unmatched: 3. The germline gives CDR1 MNHEY, CDR2 SVGAGI. CDR3 length equals 13 residues. The CDR3, as DNA: TGTGCCAGCAGCCGGACAGGGGGGGAAAAACTGTTTTTT. As protein: CASSRTGGEKLFF.

The rearrangement uses TRBV19 and TRBJ1-5; D unresolved. This CDR3 comprises 15 residues. V lost 6 bases, J lost 5 bases, and 17 bases lay in between. Germline CDR1 is LNHDA and CDR2 is SQIVND (reference sequence). CDR3 nucleotides: TGTGCCAGTAGCCCCGGCAGCCGTTTAGATCAGCCCCAGCATTTT. It is translated as CASSPGSRLDQPQHF.

This chain uses TRBV3-1 (or the pseudogene TRBV3-2) with TRBJ1-5; D not certain. V dropped 2 bases and J dropped 0 bases, with 5 bases sitting between them. Germline CDR1 is LGHDT and CDR2 is YNNKEL (reference sequence). This CDR3 has 14 residues. The CDR3 loop reads CASSQFSSNQPQHF. CDR3 nucleotides: TGTGCCAGCAGCCAATTCAGTAGCAATCAGCCCCAGCATTTT.

CDR3 nucleotides: TGTGCCAGCAGATTGGGGCCGAGATACTACAATGAGCAGTTCTTC. This translates into CASRLGPRYYNEQFF. The V and J genes are TRBV7-9 and TRBJ2-1; possible D gene TRBD1, 5 bases. V was cut by 6 bases and J by 3 bases, with 15 bases left in between. This CDR3 is 15 amino acids long. The germline V gene encodes CDR1 SEHNR and CDR2 FQNEAQ (reference sequence).

This chain connects TRBV29-1 to TRBJ2-2, with D tentatively TRBD1 (6 bases). Germline V CDR1 and CDR2: SQVTM, ANQGSEA. The CDR3 covers 14 residues. V gave up 6 bases and J gave up 0 bases, with 11 bases separating them. Here the CDR3 DNA reads TGCAGCGTGACCGGGACAACGAACACCGGGGAGCTGTTTTTT. The encoded protein is CSVTGTTNTGELFF.

The CDR3, as DNA: TGTGCCAGCAGGCCCGACACGGGACAGAACTACGAGCAGTACTTC. Translated: CASRPDTGQNYEQYF. This rearrangement joins TRBV2 to TRBJ2-7, with 7 bases identical to TRBD1. The germline V gene encodes CDR1 SNHLY and CDR2 FYNNEI. Trimming at V came to 6 bases and at J to 3 bases, leaving 11 bases not matched to a gene. The CDR3 loop spans 15 amino acids.

The chain employs TRBV27 and TRBJ1-1; 7 bases line up with TRBD1. This CDR3 comprises 15 residues. Germline V gene data show CDR1 as MNHEY and CDR2 as SMNVEV (reference sequence). The junction had 6 bases not matched to a gene; V was cut back by 5 bases and J by 0 bases. CDR3 loop: CASSIQGPVNTEAFF. The CDR3 DNA follows: TGTGCCAGCAGTATACAGGGGCCAGTGAACACTGAAGCTTTCTTT.